Following are 30 T cell receptor beta chains from one sample sequenced in a study of blood T cell repertoires in COVID-19. TCRdb's table, derived via immunoSEQ multiplex PCR, lists solely in-frame clones and lacks some. The sample comprises under 55,000 clones, roughly 88% of which are singletons, and 31% rests with the top ten. Sequenced material: peripheral blood. The receptors derive from a woman at least 80 years old with acute or convalescent COVID-19.

This chain connects TRBV6-5 to TRBJ2-7, with 8 bases identical to TRBD2. Trimming removed 6 bases from V and 3 bases from J; junction bases left unmatched: 7. This CDR3 is built from 14 residues. Germline V gives CDR1 MNHEY, CDR2 SVGAGI. The CDR3 nucleotides read TGTGCCAGCAGCCGACTAGCGTCCTACTACGAGCAGTACTTC. Translated: CASSRLASYYEQYF.

V usage is TRBV19 and J usage is TRBJ2-1, with D unclear. The CDR3 totals 15 residues. Trimming took off 5 bases at V and 4 bases at J, with 15 bases between the two ends. Germline CDR1 is LNHDA and CDR2 is SQIVND (reference sequence). CDR3 region: CASSSPSHSYNEQFF. CDR3 DNA sequence: TGTGCCAGTAGTTCCCCTTCTCACTCGTACAATGAGCAGTTCTTC.

This chain links TRBV7-8 with TRBJ2-3; 8 bases match TRBD2. Germline CDR1 SGHVS, CDR2 FQNEAQ. Germline trimming cut 5 bases from V and 4 bases from J; bases unmatched to any gene: 11. CDR3 length equals 16 residues. For the CDR3, the DNA is TGTGCCAGCAGCCCCCGCGGTAGCGGGAAGGCAGATACGCAGTATTTT. Translating gives CASSPRGSGKADTQYF.

This clone was counted once. V and J are TRBV19 and TRBJ2-1; D unresolved. The CDR3 consists of 14 residues. V was cut by 5 bases and J by 9 bases, with 17 bases left in between. Germline assignment: CDR1 LNHDA and CDR2 SQIVND (reference sequence). CDR3 loop: CASSENRAVGEQFF. The DNA of the CDR3 is TGTGCCAGTAGTGAAAACAGAGCTGTGGGTGAGCAGTTCTTC.

The chain recombines TRBV19 with TRBJ2-1, with 8 bases lining up with TRBD1. In germline, CDR1 is LNHDA, CDR2 SQIVND (reference sequence). J lost 0 bases, V lost 7 bases, and 5 bases had no gene match. The CDR3 length is 15 residues. The CDR3 region has the DNA TGTGCCAGTACCCAGGGGACAGGCTCCTACAATGAGCAGTTCTTC. The encoded protein is CASTQGTGSYNEQFF. Based on the CDR3 plus reference TRBV19 and TRBJ2-1, the full variable domain is DGGITQSPKYLFRKEGQNVTLSCEQNLNHDAMYWYRQDPGQGLRLIYYSQIVNDFQKGDIAEGYSVSREKKESFPLTVTSAQKNPTAFYLCASTQGTGSYNEQFFGPGTRLTVL.

The chain uses TRBV19 and TRBJ1-6, with TRBD1 matching 10 bases. The CDR3 consists of 15 residues. Trimming took 4 bases from V and 8 from J; bases not matched to a gene: 5. CDR1 and CDR2 from the germline V gene are LNHDA and SQIVND (reference sequence). The CDR3 nucleotides read TGTGCCAGTAGTAGCCTGGGACAGGGGTATTCACCCCTCCACTTT. Translating gives CASSSLGQGYSPLHF.

V usage is TRBV30 and J usage is TRBJ1-2; D remains unclear. The CDR3 sequence is 12 residues long. Germline assignment: CDR1 GTSNPN and CDR2 SVGIG (reference sequence). Between the trimmed V and J ends, which lost 3 bases and 7 bases, there was a span of 12 bases. CDR3: CAWSGWEGGYTF. In DNA form, the CDR3 reads TGTGCCTGGAGCGGGTGGGAGGGTGGCTACACCTTC.

This clone came up a few times. The rearrangement uses TRBV5-1 and TRBJ2-1, with a tentative D call TRBD2 (6 bases). Trimming removed 4 bases from V and 6 bases from J, with 26 bases in between. Germline lookup yields CDR1 SGHRS and CDR2 YFSETQ. This CDR3 has 18 amino acids. DNA of the CDR3: TGCGCCAGCAGCCAACCCCTTCGAAGGGTCGGGGGAGGCAATGAGCAGTTCTTC. It yields the protein CASSQPLRRVGGGNEQFF.

The chain carries TRBV19 and TRBJ1-2; D possibly corresponds to TRBD1 (6 bases). From germline, CDR1 is LNHDA and CDR2 SQIVND (reference sequence). This CDR3 comprises 13 residues. The germline V and J ends were trimmed by 7 bases and 8 bases, with 17 bases remaining between them. The CDR3 reads CASTQGERGGYTF. In DNA, the CDR3 is TGTGCCAGTACACAGGGCGAGAGGGGAGGCTACACCTTC.

The chain carries TRBV14 and TRBJ1-4; TRBD1 agrees at 9 bases. CDR3 length equals 17 residues. Germline CDR1 and CDR2: SGHDN and FVKESK. V shed 1 base and J 5 bases; nucleotides not matched to a gene: 8. CDR3 DNA sequence: TGTGCCAGCAGCCAAGCCCAAAAAGGACAGGGGAATGAAAAACTGTTTTTT. It translates to CASSQAQKGQGNEKLFF.

The chain joins TRBV7-2 to TRBJ2-3; the match to TRBD2 covers 9 bases. This CDR3 comprises 14 residues. Germline trimming cut 5 bases from V and 6 bases from J; bases unmatched to any gene: 6. The germline V gene has CDR1 SGHTA and CDR2 FQGNSA. CDR3 in amino acids: CASSPGLAFDTQYF. The DNA of the CDR3 is TGTGCCAGCAGCCCAGGACTAGCGTTCGATACGCAGTATTTT.

This clone was picked up one time. In DNA, the CDR3 is TGTGCCAGCAGCCAGGAGGGACTAGCACACACCGGGGAGCTGTTTTTT. It translates to CASSQEGLAHTGELFF. The chain couples TRBV4-2 to TRBJ2-2, with 9 bases fitting TRBD2. The ends lost 3 bases at V and 3 bases at J; junction bases unmatched: 5. This CDR3 region has 16 residues. Germline V gives CDR1 LGHNA, CDR2 YNFKEQ.

CDR3 nucleotide sequence: TGTGCCAGCAGCCTACTGGGACAGGGGGCGAATGAGCAGTACTTC. Amino acids: CASSLLGQGANEQYF. The chain employs TRBV3-1 (or the pseudogene TRBV3-2) and TRBJ2-7; 12 bases line up with TRBD1. Germline V gives CDR1 LGHDT, CDR2 YNNKEL (reference sequence). CDR3 length equals 15 residues. The junction had 8 bases not matched to a gene; V was cut back by 4 bases and J by 7 bases.

The chain couples TRBV27 to TRBJ2-3, with TRBD1 matching 8 bases. Germline CDR1 MNHEY, CDR2 SMNVEV (reference sequence). CDR3 length: 16 amino acids. Trimming cost V 3 bases and J 4 bases; bases outside gene matches: 9. This CDR3 reads CASSLATGGQSDTQYF. The CDR3 nucleotides are TGTGCCAGCAGTTTGGCCACAGGGGGACAATCAGATACGCAGTATTTT.

This chain joins TRBV12-3 or TRBV12-4 and TRBJ2-7; 9 nucleotides match TRBD1. The CDR3 contains 13 residues. V shed 6 bases and J 6 bases; nucleotides not matched to a gene: 6. CDR3 bases: TGTGCCAGCAGAGAGGACAGGGGAAGCGAGCAGTACTTC. Its protein product is CASREDRGSEQYF.

This chain connects TRBV19 to TRBJ1-1, with TRBD1 matching 7 bases. J was trimmed by 2 bases and V by 7 bases; bases with no gene match: 7. Germline CDR1 is LNHDA and CDR2 is SQIVND (reference sequence). CDR3 length: 14 residues. The CDR3 DNA reads as TGTGCCAGTACCCCGGACAGGCCTAACACTGAAGCTTTCTTT. Residues: CASTPDRPNTEAFF.

This clone has only a few counts. The chain links TRBV7-2 to TRBJ2-1; the D gene is possibly TRBD2 (5 bases). CDR3 length: 11 residues. The germline V gene encodes CDR1 SGHTA and CDR2 FQGNSA. V lost 4 bases, J lost 12 bases, and 10 bases lay in between. Written as DNA, the CDR3 is TGTGCCAGCAGCTCGGGGATATGGCAGTTCTTC. Protein: CASSSGIWQFF.

The chain couples TRBV7-8 to TRBJ2-3; D possibly corresponds to TRBD1 (5 bases). Germline V gene data show CDR1 as SGHVS and CDR2 as FQNEAQ. Trimming pared 2 bases from V and 6 bases from J, leaving 9 bases between. The CDR3 extends over 13 amino acids. The CDR3: CASSLRDSDTQYF. In DNA, the CDR3 is TGTGCCAGCAGCTTAAGAGACAGTGATACGCAGTATTTT.

The rearrangement links TRBV2 to TRBJ2-7, with a weak D call TRBD2 (6 bases). Germline V gene data show CDR1 as SNHLY and CDR2 as FYNNEI. V was shortened by 7 bases and J by 1 base, with 17 bases between the two germline ends. The CDR3 loop spans 15 amino acids. The CDR3 spells CASKRTRDSSYEQYF. The CDR3 nucleotides are TGTGCCAGCAAACGTACCCGGGACTCATCCTACGAGCAGTACTTC.

This chain links TRBV27 with TRBJ1-4; 9 nucleotides agree with TRBD1. The germline gives CDR1 MNHEY, CDR2 SMNVEV (reference sequence). This CDR3 comprises 18 residues. The V segment lost 6 bases and the J segment 2 bases; nucleotides outside the gene matches: 13. CDR3 amino acids: CASRLITPDRGTNEKLFF. In DNA, the CDR3 is TGTGCCAGCAGGCTTATTACCCCGGACAGGGGTACTAATGAAAAACTGTTTTTT.

The chain joins TRBV5-1 to TRBJ2-1; tentative D call: TRBD1 (6 bases). CDR1 and CDR2 from the germline V gene are SGHRS and YFSETQ. The CDR3 spans 13 residues. The V end lost 4 bases, the J end lost 5 bases, and 10 bases lay between the germline ends. The CDR3 here is CASSPGQNNEQFF. For the CDR3, the DNA is TGCGCCAGCAGCCCCGGACAGAACAATGAGCAGTTCTTC. The full variable domain, completed using reference TRBV5-1 and TRBJ2-1, is KAGVTQTPRYLIKTRGQQVTLSCSPISGHRSVSWYQQTPGQGLQFLFEYFSETQRNKGNFPGRFSGRQFSNSRSEMNVSTLELGDSALYLCASSPGQNNEQFFGPGTRLTVL.

The V gene is TRBV7-8, the J gene TRBJ1-1, with D unresolved. Looked up from germline, CDR1 is SGHVS and CDR2 is FQNEAQ. The V and J ends lost 5 bases and 1 base respectively, with 14 bases between them. CDR3 length equals 15 residues. This CDR3 reads CASSPMIGKNTEAFF. The DNA of the CDR3 is TGTGCCAGCAGCCCAATGATCGGGAAGAACACTGAAGCTTTCTTT.

Here the CDR3 reads CASSLYGPNRHTEAFF. The CDR3 nucleotides are TGTGCCAGCAGCTTGTATGGCCCGAACAGGCACACTGAAGCTTTCTTT. This sequence joins TRBV7-9 and TRBJ1-1; maybe TRBD1 (5 bases). V lost 3 bases and J lost 3, with 17 bases in between. CDR1 and CDR2 (germline): SEHNR, FQNEAQ (reference sequence). CDR3 length equals 16 residues.

The V gene is TRBV5-1, the J gene TRBJ2-5; 10 positions match TRBD2. The CDR3 runs 18 residues. V was pared by 0 bases and J by 5 bases, with 13 bases of the junction left unmatched. In germline, CDR1 is SGHRS, CDR2 YFSETQ. This CDR3 reads CASSLAAQREGPWETQYF. The CDR3 DNA reads as TGCGCCAGCAGCTTGGCCGCCCAGCGGGAGGGCCCTTGGGAGACCCAGTACTTC.

The table lists this clone with a count of one. The rearrangement links TRBV28 to TRBJ2-1; 16 bases are shared with TRBD2. The germline V gene has CDR1 MDHEN and CDR2 SYDVKM. There are 17 residues in the CDR3. Germline trimming cut 6 bases from V and 9 bases from J; bases unmatched to any gene: 11. For the CDR3, the DNA is TGTGCCAGCAGCGCCGGGACTAGCGGGAGGGCCGGTCTTGAGCAGTTCTTC. As protein: CASSAGTSGRAGLEQFF.

The chain is built from TRBV5-4 and TRBJ1-2; the match to TRBD1 covers 10 bases. V lost 4 bases, J lost 7 bases, and 7 bases stayed unmatched. The germline gives CDR1 SGHNT, CDR2 YYREEE (reference sequence). The CDR3 sequence is 14 residues long. CDR3 coding DNA: TGTGCCAGCAGCGCTGACAGGGGGCTTAGTGGCTACACCTTC. Translated, it gives CASSADRGLSGYTF. Full variable domain (missing parts from reference TRBV5-4 and TRBJ1-2): ETGVTQSPTHLIKTRGQQVTLRCSSQSGHNTVSWYQQALGQGPQFIFQYYREEENGRGNFPPRFSGLQFPNYSSELNVNALELDDSALYLCASSADRGLSGYTFGSGTRLTVV.

The V call is TRBV2, the J call TRBJ1-6, with 7 bases identical to TRBD1. V lost 6 bases to trimming and J lost 8 bases; unmatched junction nucleotides: 7. Germline CDR1 is SNHLY and CDR2 is FYNNEI. CDR3 length: 14 amino acids. CDR3 nucleotide sequence: TGTGCCAGCAGCCTGACAGGGCCGGATTCACCCCTCCACTTT. This codes for CASSLTGPDSPLHF.

The chain employs TRBV3-1 (or the pseudogene TRBV3-2) and TRBJ2-3, with unresolved D. V lost 0 bases to trimming and J lost 5 bases, with 18 bases between them. This CDR3 spans 17 amino acids. CDR1 is LGHDT, CDR2 YNNKEL, per germline (reference sequence). CDR3 residues: CASSQDPKPTAVDTQYF. CDR3 nucleotides: TGTGCCAGCAGCCAAGATCCTAAACCGACTGCGGTAGATACGCAGTATTTT.

This clone was detected once. This chain uses TRBV18 with TRBJ2-5; possibly TRBD1 for D (6 bases). Germline V gene data show CDR1 as KGHSH and CDR2 as LQKENI. V was cut by 4 bases and J by 1 base, with 7 bases left in between. The CDR3 is made up of 13 amino acids. The CDR3 nucleotides are TGTGCCAGCTCACTCAGGGGCCAAGAGACCCAGTACTTC. Its translation is CASSLRGQETQYF.

The V gene is TRBV18, the J gene TRBJ2-1; TRBD2 matches at 13 bases. The CDR3 consists of 15 residues. CDR1 is KGHSH, CDR2 LQKENI, per germline. J lost 7 bases, V lost 3 bases, and 3 bases had no gene match. The CDR3 DNA reads as TGTGCCAGCTCACCTGGGACTAGCGGGACGAATGAGCAGTTCTTC. It yields the protein CASSPGTSGTNEQFF.